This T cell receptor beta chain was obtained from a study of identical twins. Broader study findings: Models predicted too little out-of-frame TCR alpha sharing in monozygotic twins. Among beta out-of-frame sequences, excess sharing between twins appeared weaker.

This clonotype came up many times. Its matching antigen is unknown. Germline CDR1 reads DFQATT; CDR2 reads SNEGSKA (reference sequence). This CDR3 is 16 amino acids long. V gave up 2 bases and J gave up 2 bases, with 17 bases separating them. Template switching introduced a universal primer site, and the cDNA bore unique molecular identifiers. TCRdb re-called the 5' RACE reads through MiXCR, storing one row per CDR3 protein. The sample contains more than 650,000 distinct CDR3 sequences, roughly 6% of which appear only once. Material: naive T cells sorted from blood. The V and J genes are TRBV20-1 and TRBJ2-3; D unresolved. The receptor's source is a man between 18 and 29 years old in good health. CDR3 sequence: CSARSPVGLVTDTQYF. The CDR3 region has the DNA TGCAGTGCTAGATCCCCGGTAGGGCTAGTCACAGATACGCAGTATTTT.